The entry below gives a single T cell receptor beta chain sequence along with its context. The record originates from a study of T cells in Graves' hyperthyroidism and ophthalmopathy. Study summary: Peripheral blood sampling occurred at initial diagnosis, before any treatment.

The CDR3 covers 16 residues. Germline V CDR1 and CDR2: MNHEY, SVGEGT. Trimming took 0 bases from V and 6 from J; bases not matched to a gene: 5. Diagnostic decisions used clinical symptoms, serum thyroxine and TRAb, thyroid ultrasound and orbital computed tomography. There were TCR beta CDR3 regions amplified from RNA transcripts. When the TCR CDR3 underwent first-round RT-PCR, the HTBI primer set was used. TCRdb redid the calling of the multiplex PCR reads with MiXCR, one entry per CDR3 protein. The data hold hundreds of thousands of distinct CDR3 sequences, with under 25% observed a single time. Specimen: blood. The chain has TRBV6-2 or TRBV6-3 and TRBJ2-1; 10 bases are a match to TRBD2. The receptor comes from a man aged 30 to 45 with Graves' ophthalmopathy. CDR3 sequence: CASSYSRTSGPNEQFF. CDR3 DNA: TGTGCCAGCAGTTACTCGAGGACTAGCGGACCCAATGAGCAGTTCTTC.